This T cell receptor beta chain originates from a study of glioma-infiltrating T cells after dendritic cell vaccination. Across the whole study: Dendritic cell vaccination trial patients had either newly diagnosed or recurrent glioblastoma.

V lost 10 bases and J lost 4; bases outside the gene matches: 9. Germline V CDR1 and CDR2: MDHEN, SYDVKM. CDR3 length equals 13 residues. This clone has just one count. Sequencing used immunoSEQ multiplex PCR; TCRdb keeps in-frame clones, though not all of them. The repertoire holds 99,000 or so clones, with 65% to 85% as singletons. Time point here: after dendritic cell vaccination, including at tumor progression/relapse. All glioblastoma patients lacked an isocitrate dehydrogenase mutation. The sequence was collected from a human donor with glioblastoma. The material sequenced was blood, taken after dendritic cell vaccination. This chain connects TRBV28 to TRBJ1-1; TRBD1 agrees at 7 bases. This CDR3 reads CATEGQGGTEAFF. The CDR3 coding sequence is TGTGCCACGGAGGGGCAGGGGGGCACTGAAGCTTTCTTT.